This record looks at one T cell receptor beta chain sequence and its context. Antigen specificity is unknown. This specimen belongs to a study of beta chain features in type 1 diabetes. Study observations and caveats: Any HLA type influence on TCRB rearrangement was left unresolved here.

V trimming: 1 base; J trimming: 0 bases; junction bases outside the gene matches: 5. In germline, CDR1 is SGHTA, CDR2 FQGNSA. The CDR3 runs 16 residues. Sequencing targeted expressed TCRB transcripts, as all isolated RNA had been reverse transcribed. Here immunoSEQ multiplex PCR was the method, and the copy in TCRdb shows in-frame clones only, minus some. The sample records some 150,000 clones, less than 9% being singletons. Each donor gave one heparinised blood draw averaging around 120 mL. This receptor was taken from a woman younger than 45 in good health. This sequence joins TRBV7-2 and TRBJ2-7; 8 positions agree with TRBD2. Material: central memory CD4+ T cells from blood. CDR3 amino acids: CASSLVLAVSSYEQYF. Here the CDR3 DNA reads TGTGCCAGCAGCTTAGTACTAGCGGTTAGCTCCTACGAGCAGTACTTC.